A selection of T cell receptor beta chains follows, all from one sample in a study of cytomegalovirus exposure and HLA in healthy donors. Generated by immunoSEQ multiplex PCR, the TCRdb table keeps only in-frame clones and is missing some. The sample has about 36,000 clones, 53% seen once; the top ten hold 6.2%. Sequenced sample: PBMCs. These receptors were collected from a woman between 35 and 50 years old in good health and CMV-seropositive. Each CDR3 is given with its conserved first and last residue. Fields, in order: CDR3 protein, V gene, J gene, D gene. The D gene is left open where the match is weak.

CASSLAREGGYTF	TRBV5-6	TRBJ1-2	.
CASSLRQAGRYNSPLHF	TRBV28	TRBJ1-6	.
CASSLRGGTPYEAFF	TRBV28	TRBJ1-1	.
CASTPTGLNTEAFF	TRBV6-6	TRBJ1-1	.
CASSAHSGPQETQYF	TRBV4-3	TRBJ2-5	.
CATSRGGGKETQYF	TRBV15	TRBJ2-5	.
CASSFARGNTEAFF	TRBV7-8	TRBJ1-1	.
CASSEYAMSYEQYF	TRBV25-1	TRBJ2-7	.
CAISDRVHDEQYF	TRBV10-3	TRBJ2-7	.
CASSQDRANRPQHF	TRBV4-1	TRBJ1-5	.
CASLKQGAGEKLFF	TRBV19	TRBJ1-4	TRBD1
CASSLVSGGPTDTQYF	TRBV7-2	TRBJ2-3	TRBD2
CASSGGQGDQPQHF	TRBV2	TRBJ1-5	TRBD1
CASSRTSGGADTQYF	TRBV4-3	TRBJ2-3	TRBD2
CASTGLAGGSVEQFF	TRBV6-6	TRBJ2-1	TRBD2
CASSTKGRGNSPLHF	TRBV13	TRBJ1-6	.
CASRLVGSVDSNQPQHF	TRBV12-2	TRBJ1-5	.
CASSQERFRTGGTDTQYF	TRBV4-2	TRBJ2-3	.
CAWNAYYNSPLHF	TRBV30	TRBJ1-6	.
CASSEGTGSPESGTIYF	TRBV9	TRBJ1-3	TRBD1
CASSSGGAGSPLHF	TRBV11-2	TRBJ1-6	TRBD1
CASSRPGQGSQETQYF	TRBV7-2	TRBJ2-5	TRBD1
CAWRAQGTGRLDTQYF	TRBV30	TRBJ2-3	TRBD1
CASSSGDRDRETQYF	TRBV7-9	TRBJ2-5	TRBD1
CASSPGRGPETQYF	TRBV18	TRBJ2-5	.
CASSYRAGETEAFF	TRBV6-5	TRBJ1-1	.
CASSVQTGAAYGYTF	TRBV6-5	TRBJ1-2	TRBD1
CASSVGRGGHTDTQYF	TRBV9	TRBJ2-3	.
CASSEIPDAFISPLHF	TRBV6-1	TRBJ1-6	.
CASSLGVANSGSEQYF	TRBV7-2	TRBJ2-7	.
CASSQGAGQGNEKLFF	TRBV4-1	TRBJ1-4	TRBD1
CASSFLAGGQDEQFF	TRBV7-8	TRBJ2-1	TRBD2
CASIKGRGNPDTQYF	TRBV7-2	TRBJ2-3	.
CASSSGGFINEQFF	TRBV19	TRBJ2-1	TRBD2
CATSTRRGNQPQHF	TRBV15	TRBJ1-5	.
CASSAGDTQYF	TRBV7-2	TRBJ2-3	.
CASSLFYSPYNEQFF	TRBV11-1	TRBJ2-1	.
CASSTRANTEAFF	TRBV2	TRBJ1-1	.
CASSQDGSGYNEKLFF	TRBV4-1	TRBJ1-4	.
CASSSWGTMYEQYF	TRBV7-8	TRBJ2-7	.
CASSQELAGGSYEQYF	TRBV4-2	TRBJ2-7	TRBD2
CASSFSSSGAYEQYF	TRBV7-9	TRBJ2-7	TRBD2
CASGRQAIYGYTF	TRBV6-1	TRBJ1-2	.
CASSRVLDSFTDTQYF	TRBV5-1	TRBJ2-3	.
CASSEVGHWPNTEAFF	TRBV6-1	TRBJ1-1	.
CASSELAGDQETQYF	TRBV6-4	TRBJ2-5	TRBD2
CASSDRIDSPLHF	TRBV19	TRBJ1-6	TRBD1
CSVGTVGGAGELFF	TRBV29-1	TRBJ2-2	.
CASSQRQGVITEAFF	TRBV5-1	TRBJ1-1	TRBD1
CASSLTDSDTEAFF	TRBV5-4	TRBJ1-1	.
CASSLAKFSGLTHYGYTF	TRBV5-1	TRBJ1-2	.
CSAEASFTDTQYF	TRBV29-1	TRBJ2-3	.